This TCR beta chain was identified in a study of cytomegalovirus exposure and HLA in healthy donors. About this clone itself: Its antigen is undetermined.

The V gene end was trimmed by 5 bases and the J gene end by 4 bases; junction bases not matched to a gene: 8. CDR1 is ENHRY and CDR2 is SYGVKD in the germline V gene. The CDR3 totals 15 residues. Points from the study as a whole: Later analysis demonstrated an association between a missense DCLRE1C variant and TCR beta V- and J-gene trimming. Presence/absence results assume similar sequencing depth per donor, which may not hold.

The PCR was carried out with 60 Vbeta primers and 13 Jbeta primers. Authors' processing steps: In a later analysis, roughly 86 million unique TCR beta chains included roughly 11 million shared by two or more donors. Repertoires were generated with immunoSEQ multiplex PCR, while TCRdb's copy carries only in-frame clones and drops some. V and J calls plus clone size are reproduced from that table; the DNA served to infer D and trimming. The profile shows 85,000 to 120,000 clones, around 71% of them singletons. This chain links TRBV10-3 with TRBJ1-5, with TRBD1 matching 7 bases. The sequencing sample was made of PBMCs. The receptor was derived from a boy younger than 18 in good health and CMV-seronegative. This chain's CDR3 is CAISPGQAPNQPQHF. In DNA form, the CDR3 reads TGTGCCATCAGTCCCGGACAGGCGCCTAATCAGCCCCAGCATTTT.